This entry describes one TCR beta chain. The CDR3 is 15 residues long. Germline CDR1 SGHNT, CDR2 YYREEE (reference sequence). V was trimmed by 1 base and J by 5 bases, leaving 15 bases between them. The sample belongs to a study of OX40 agonist ivuxolimab in advanced cancers. Data came from immunoSEQ multiplex PCR; TCRdb stores just in-frame clones and leaves some out. The table shows about 72,000 clones, with over 85% occurring only once. The sequence was obtained from an adult with an advanced solid tumor such as melanoma, head and neck, liver or kidney cancer. The chain couples TRBV5-4 to TRBJ2-5; D unclear. Here the sequenced sample was CD4+ or CD8+ T cells sorted from blood, taken in a trial of the OX40 agonist ivuxolimab. The CDR3, as DNA: TGTGCCAGCAGCTTGCTCCCCCTCGTGAGGGAGACCCAGTACTTC. Amino acids: CASSLLPLVRETQYF.